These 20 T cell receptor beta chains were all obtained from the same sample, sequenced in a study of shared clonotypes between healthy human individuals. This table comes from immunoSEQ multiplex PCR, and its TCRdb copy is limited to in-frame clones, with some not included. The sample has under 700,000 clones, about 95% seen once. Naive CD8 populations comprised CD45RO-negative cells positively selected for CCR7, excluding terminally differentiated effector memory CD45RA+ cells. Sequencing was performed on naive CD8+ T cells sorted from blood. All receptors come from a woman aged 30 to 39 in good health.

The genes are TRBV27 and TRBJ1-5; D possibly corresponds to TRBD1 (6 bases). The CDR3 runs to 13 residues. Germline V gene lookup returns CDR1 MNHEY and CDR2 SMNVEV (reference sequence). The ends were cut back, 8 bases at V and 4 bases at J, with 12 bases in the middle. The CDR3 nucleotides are TGTGCCAGCTCCTACAGGGTAAATCAGCCCCAGCATTTT. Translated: CASSYRVNQPQHF.

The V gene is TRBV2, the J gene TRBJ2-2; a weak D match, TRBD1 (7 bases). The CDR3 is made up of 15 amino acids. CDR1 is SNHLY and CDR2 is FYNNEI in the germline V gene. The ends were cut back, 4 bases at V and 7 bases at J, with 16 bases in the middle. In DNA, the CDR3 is TGTGCCAGCAGTGTCGGGCAGGGGGGCGGCGGGGAGCTGTTTTTT. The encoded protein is CASSVGQGGGGELFF.

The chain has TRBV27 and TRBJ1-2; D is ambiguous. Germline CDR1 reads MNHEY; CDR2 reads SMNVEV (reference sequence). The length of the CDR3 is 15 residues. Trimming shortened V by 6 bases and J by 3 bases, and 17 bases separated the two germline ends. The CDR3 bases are TGTGCCAGCAGCCCTCGCCCCAGCCGGGACTATGGCTACACCTTC. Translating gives CASSPRPSRDYGYTF.

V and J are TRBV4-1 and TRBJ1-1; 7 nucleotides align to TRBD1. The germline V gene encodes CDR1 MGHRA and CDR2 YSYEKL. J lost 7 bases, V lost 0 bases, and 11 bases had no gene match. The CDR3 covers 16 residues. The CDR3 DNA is TGCGCCAGCAGCCAAGATATGAGGGGGCAATATGTTGAAGCTTTCTTT. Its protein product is CASSQDMRGQYVEAFF.

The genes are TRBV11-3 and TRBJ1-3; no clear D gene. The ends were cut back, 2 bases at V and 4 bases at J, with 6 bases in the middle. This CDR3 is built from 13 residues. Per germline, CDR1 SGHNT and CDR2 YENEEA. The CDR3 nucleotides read TGTGCCAGCAGCTTATGGGAGGGAAACACCATATATTTT. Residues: CASSLWEGNTIYF.

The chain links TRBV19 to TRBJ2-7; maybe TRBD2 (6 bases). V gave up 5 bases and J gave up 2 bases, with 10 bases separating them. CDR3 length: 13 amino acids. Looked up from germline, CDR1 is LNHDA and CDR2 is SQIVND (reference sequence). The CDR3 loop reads CASSWGVTYEQYF. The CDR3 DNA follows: TGTGCCAGTAGTTGGGGGGTAACCTACGAGCAGTACTTC. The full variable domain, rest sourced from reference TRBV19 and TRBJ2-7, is DGGITQSPKYLFRKEGQNVTLSCEQNLNHDAMYWYRQDPGQGLRLIYYSQIVNDFQKGDIAEGYSVSREKKESFPLTVTSAQKNPTAFYLCASSWGVTYEQYFGPGTRLTVT.

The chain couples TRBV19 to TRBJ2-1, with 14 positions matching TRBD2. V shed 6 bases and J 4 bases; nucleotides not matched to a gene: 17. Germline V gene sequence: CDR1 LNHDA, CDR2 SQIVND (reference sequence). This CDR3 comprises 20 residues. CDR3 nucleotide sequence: TGTGCCAGTAGCACATTAGGGACTAGCGGGAGCCCCGGGGGATACAATGAGCAGTTCTTC. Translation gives CASSTLGTSGSPGGYNEQFF.

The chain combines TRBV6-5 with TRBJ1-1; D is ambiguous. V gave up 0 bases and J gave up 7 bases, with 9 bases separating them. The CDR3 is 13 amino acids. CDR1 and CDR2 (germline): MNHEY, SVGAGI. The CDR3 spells CASSYSFGGEAFF. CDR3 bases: TGTGCCAGCAGTTACTCCTTTGGCGGTGAAGCTTTCTTT.

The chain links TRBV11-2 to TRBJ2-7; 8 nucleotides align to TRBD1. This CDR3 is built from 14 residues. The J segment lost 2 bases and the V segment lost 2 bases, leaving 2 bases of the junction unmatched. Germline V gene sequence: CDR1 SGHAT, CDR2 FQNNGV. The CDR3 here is CASSLYRGAYEQYF. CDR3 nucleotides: TGTGCCAGCAGCTTATACAGGGGGGCCTACGAGCAGTACTTC.

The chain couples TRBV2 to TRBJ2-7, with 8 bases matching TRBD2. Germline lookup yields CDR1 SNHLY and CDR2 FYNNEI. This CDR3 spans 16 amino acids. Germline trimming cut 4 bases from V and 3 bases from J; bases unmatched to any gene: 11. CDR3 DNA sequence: TGTGCCAGCAGTGGAGGCCATACTAGCGGCTACTACGAGCAGTACTTC. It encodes CASSGGHTSGYYEQYF.

The CDR3 region is CASSEVSGSDTGELFF. The DNA of the CDR3 is TGTGCCAGCAGTGAAGTCAGCGGGAGTGACACCGGGGAGCTGTTTTTT. This chain connects TRBV6-1 to TRBJ2-2, with 8 bases aligning to TRBD2. The V gene end was trimmed by 1 base and the J gene end by 3 bases; junction bases not matched to a gene: 4. The germline CDR1 and CDR2 sequences are MNHNS and SASEGT. The CDR3 runs 16 residues.

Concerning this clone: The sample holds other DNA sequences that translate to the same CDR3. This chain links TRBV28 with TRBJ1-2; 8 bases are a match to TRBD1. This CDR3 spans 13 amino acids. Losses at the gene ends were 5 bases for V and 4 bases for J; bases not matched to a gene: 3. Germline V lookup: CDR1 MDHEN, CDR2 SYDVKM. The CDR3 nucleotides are TGTGCCAGCAGTCCAGGACAGGGCTATGGCTACACCTTC. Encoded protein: CASSPGQGYGYTF.

CDR3 in DNA: TGTGCCAGCAGCTTGGCCTTGGCGGGAGGTCGCACAGATACGCAGTATTTT. Translated, it gives CASSLALAGGRTDTQYF. This chain links TRBV5-5 with TRBJ2-3; TRBD2 aligns across 8 bases. From germline, CDR1 is SGHKS and CDR2 YYEKEE (reference sequence). The CDR3 totals 17 residues. Germline trimming cut 0 bases from V and 1 base from J; bases unmatched to any gene: 7.

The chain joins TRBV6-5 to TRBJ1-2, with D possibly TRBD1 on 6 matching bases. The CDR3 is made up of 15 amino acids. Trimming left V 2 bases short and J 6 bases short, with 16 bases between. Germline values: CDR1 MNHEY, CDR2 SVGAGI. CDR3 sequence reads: CASSYGTSRPDGYTF. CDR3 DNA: TGTGCCAGCAGTTACGGGACATCGAGGCCAGATGGCTACACCTTC.

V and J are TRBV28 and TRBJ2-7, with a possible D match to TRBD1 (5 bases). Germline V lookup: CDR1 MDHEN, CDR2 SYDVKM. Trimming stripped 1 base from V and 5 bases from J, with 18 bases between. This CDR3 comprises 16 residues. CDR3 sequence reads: CASSLSVDATGDEQYF. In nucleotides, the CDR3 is TGTGCCAGCAGTTTATCCGTAGACGCAACAGGCGACGAGCAGTACTTC. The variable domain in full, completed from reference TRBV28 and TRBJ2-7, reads DVKVTQSSRYLVKRTGEKVFLECVQDMDHENMFWYRQDPGLGLRLIYFSYDVKMKEKGDIPEGYSVSREKKERFSLILESASTNQTSMYLCASSLSVDATGDEQYFGPGTRLTVT.

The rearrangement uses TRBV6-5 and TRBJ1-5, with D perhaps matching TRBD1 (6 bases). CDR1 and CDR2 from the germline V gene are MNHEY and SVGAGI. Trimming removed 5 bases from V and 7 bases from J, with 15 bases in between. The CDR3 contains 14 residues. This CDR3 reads CASSRDNGDQPQHF. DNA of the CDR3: TGTGCCAGCAGTAGGGACAATGGGGACCAGCCCCAGCATTTT.

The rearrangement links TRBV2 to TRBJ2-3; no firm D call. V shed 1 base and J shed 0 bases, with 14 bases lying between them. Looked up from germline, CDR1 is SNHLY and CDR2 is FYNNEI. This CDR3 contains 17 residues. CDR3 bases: TGTGCCAGCAGTGAAGGAGTGTGGGAATTTAGCACAGATACGCAGTATTTT. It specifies CASSEGVWEFSTDTQYF.

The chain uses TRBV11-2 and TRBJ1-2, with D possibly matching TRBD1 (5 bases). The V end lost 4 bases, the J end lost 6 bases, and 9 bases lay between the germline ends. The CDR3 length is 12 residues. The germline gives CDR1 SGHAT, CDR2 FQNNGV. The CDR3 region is CASSSQGNGYTF. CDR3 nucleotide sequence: TGTGCCAGCAGCTCTCAGGGTAATGGCTACACCTTC.

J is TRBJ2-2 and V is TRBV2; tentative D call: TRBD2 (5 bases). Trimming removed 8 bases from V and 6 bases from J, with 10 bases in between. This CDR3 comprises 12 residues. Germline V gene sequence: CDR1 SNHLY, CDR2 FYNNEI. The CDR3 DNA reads TGTGCCAGCGGGAGTCTGTCCGGGGAGCTGTTTTTT. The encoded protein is CASGSLSGELFF. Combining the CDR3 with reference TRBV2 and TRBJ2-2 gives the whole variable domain EPEVTQTPSHQVTQMGQEVILRCVPISNHLYFYWYRQILGQKVEFLVSFYNNEISEKSEIFDDQFSVERPDGSNFTLKIRSTKLEDSAMYFCASGSLSGELFFGEGSRLTVL.

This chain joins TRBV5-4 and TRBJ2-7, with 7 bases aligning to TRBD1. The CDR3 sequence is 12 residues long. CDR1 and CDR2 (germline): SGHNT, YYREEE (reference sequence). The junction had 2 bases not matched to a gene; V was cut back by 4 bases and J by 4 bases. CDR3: CASSRQGYEQYF. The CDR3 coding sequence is TGTGCCAGCAGCCGACAGGGTTACGAGCAGTACTTC.